The present entry profiles one TCR beta chain with its context. The antigen remains unidentified. The data belong to a study of cytomegalovirus exposure and HLA in healthy donors. Study as a whole: A prior analysis found some 110 million unique TCR beta sequences from roughly 180 million T cells. The Caucasian-associated ancestry cluster contained 65% to 85% of the approximately 400 genotyped donors.

Whole-study results and caveats: Later on, an analysis tied under 20,000 TCR beta sequences to HLA alleles at 0.05 false discovery rate. In a later analysis, an Asian-associated ancestry cluster reportedly showed fewer N-insertions than the approximately 610-donor mean.

Use of 60 Vbeta and 13 Jbeta primers characterized the PCR. Libraries were prepared by immunoSEQ multiplex PCR; TCRdb keeps only in-frame clonotypes and omits some of them. The table for this sample gives over 75,000 clones. Specimen: PBMCs. The sequence derives from a middle-aged man in good health and CMV-seronegative.

In nucleotides, the CDR3 is TGTGCCAGCAGTTTATTAATGAACTATGGCTACACCTTC. Its translation is CASSLLMNYGYTF. The genes are TRBV28 and TRBJ1-2; D uncertain. The CDR3 contains 13 residues. Germline values: CDR1 MDHEN, CDR2 SYDVKM. V was pared by 1 base and J by 2 bases, with 5 bases between.